This TCR beta chain was recorded in a study of blood T cell repertoires in COVID-19. Across the study: Italy, Spain and the United States were the sources of the convalescent and acute COVID-19 samples.

Trimming left V 7 bases short and J 0 bases short, with 15 bases between. From germline, CDR1 is LNHDA and CDR2 SQIVND (reference sequence). The CDR3 sequence is 16 residues long. Original handling: Reference gene primer amplification yielded estimated nucleated cell counts. Produced via immunoSEQ multiplex PCR; TCRdb's table is partial and in-frame only. The D gene and trimming were derived from the DNA, and the V and J assignments and clone size from that table. The sample comprises about 110,000 clones, around 90% of which are singletons, and 2.4% rests with the top ten. The specimen sequenced was peripheral blood. This receptor was obtained from a human donor in a cohort sampled during active COVID-19. V usage is TRBV19 and J usage is TRBJ1-4; possible D gene TRBD1, 6 bases. The CDR3 bases are TGTGCCAGTATCGGGACACCATACGCAACTAATGAAAAACTGTTTTTT. Translated: CASIGTPYATNEKLFF.